These T cell receptor beta chains were read from a single sample in a study of T cells in Graves' hyperthyroidism and ophthalmopathy. TCRdb re-called the multiplex PCR reads with MiXCR, one entry per CDR3 protein. The sample holds fewer than 900,000 distinct CDR3 sequences, 18% seen once. Sample: blood. The source is a woman aged 45-60 years with Graves' hyperthyroidism that later progressed to Graves' ophthalmopathy. CDR3s include the opening cysteine and the closing phenylalanine or tryptophan. A D gene is named only where the DNA matches it firmly. Clone size is shown for a subset of rows, as once, few, many or a class of expanded clone.

cdr3_aa cdr3_nt d_call j_call clone_size v_call
CASSERGYTF TGTGCCAGCAGTGAACGGGGCTACACCTTC NA TRBJ1-2 many TRBV2
CASSLGGPPNYGYTF TGCGCCAGCAGCTTGGGAGGGCCCCCTAACTATGGCTACACCTTC NA TRBJ1-2 few TRBV5-1
CASGFWGTVGELFF TGTGCTAGTGGTTTTTGGGGGACTGTCGGGGAGCTGTTTTTT NA TRBJ2-2 many TRBV12-5
CAILTGLNTEAFF TGTGCCATCCTGACAGGATTGAACACTGAAGCTTTCTTT NA TRBJ1-1 NA TRBV6-1
CASSHRTGGPYEQYF TGCGCCAGCAGCCACCGGACAGGGGGCCCCTACGAGCAGTACTTC TRBD1 TRBJ2-7 NA TRBV4-1
CSVPGATNTGELFF TGCAGCGTCCCTGGGGCTACGAACACCGGGGAGCTGTTTTTT NA TRBJ2-2 NA TRBV29-1
CASSPIDTSGDTEAFF TGTGCCAGCAGCCCAATCGACACGAGTGGGGACACTGAAGCTTTCTTT NA TRBJ1-1 few TRBV9
CASSLARVPTEAFF TGTGCCAGCAGCTTAGCAAGGGTGCCCACTGAAGCTTTCTTT NA TRBJ1-1 NA TRBV7-2
CASSLDGTRYGYTF TGTGCCAGCAGCTTAGACGGGACACGCTATGGCTACACCTTC NA TRBJ1-2 many TRBV7-8
CSAEPYRGRNTIYF TGCAGTGCTGAGCCCTACCGGGGGAGAAACACCATATATTTT NA TRBJ1-3 few TRBV20-1
CASSLGGHSNTEAFF TGCGCCAGCAGCCTAGGGGGACACTCGAACACTGAAGCTTTCTTT NA TRBJ1-1 many TRBV5-1
CASSLGGAYSYNEQFF TGTGCCAGCAGCTTAGGCGGGGCTTACTCCTACAATGAGCAGTTCTTC NA TRBJ2-1 many TRBV11-3
CASSNYRTDTQYF TGCGCCAGCAGTAACTACCGCACAGATACGCAGTATTTT NA TRBJ2-3 NA TRBV10-1
CASSFGQGGGYTF TGTGCCAGCAGCTTCGGACAGGGGGGTGGCTACACCTTC TRBD1 TRBJ1-2 many TRBV11-1
CASSSQTDLAKNIQYF TGTGCCAGCAGCTCCCAGACAGACCTAGCCAAAAACATTCAGTACTTC NA TRBJ2-4 NA TRBV5-4
CASLDRGRMNTEAFF TGTGCCAGCCTGGACAGGGGGCGGATGAACACTGAAGCTTTCTTT TRBD1 TRBJ1-1 many TRBV27
CASSFPVEMNTEAFF TGTGCCAGCAGCTTCCCTGTGGAGATGAACACTGAAGCTTTCTTT NA TRBJ1-1 many TRBV11-1
CASSDRRRDRRYNEQFF TGTGCCAGCAGTGATCGCCGACGGGACAGGAGATACAATGAGCAGTTCTTC TRBD1 TRBJ2-1 many TRBV2
CASSRRVGGGTGELFF TGTGCCAGCAGCCGAAGGGTCGGGGGGGGAACCGGGGAGCTGTTTTTT TRBD2 TRBJ2-2 few TRBV3-1
CASSVRDRGLVTGELFF TGTGCCAGCAGCGTAAGGGACAGGGGGCTGGTCACCGGGGAGCTGTTTTTT TRBD1 TRBJ2-2 NA TRBV9
CASSSGAVSGELFF TGTGCCAGCAGTTCCGGAGCGGTTTCCGGGGAGCTGTTTTTT NA TRBJ2-2 many TRBV6-2/TRBV6-3
CSASFIARETQYF TGCAGTGCTAGTTTCATAGCCAGGGAGACCCAGTACTTC NA TRBJ2-5 many TRBV20-1
CSARRQRSDTQYF TGCAGTGCTAGGAGACAGAGGTCAGATACGCAGTATTTT NA TRBJ2-3 many TRBV20-1
CASSQAPTNYGYTF TGTGCCAGCAGCCAAGCCCCGACTAACTATGGCTACACCTTC NA TRBJ1-2 many TRBV3-1
CASRRQEQVKMNAEAFF TGTGCCAGTAGACGACAGGAACAAGTTAAAATGAACGCTGAAGCTTTCTTT NA TRBJ1-1 NA TRBV19